The T cell receptor beta chain under discussion was sequenced for a study of human T cells and chemical hapten exposure. Findings and caveats of the study: Among TCRs, those above 1 in 1000 frequency were unaffected by DPC sensitization.

The germline gives CDR1 DFQATT, CDR2 SNEGSKA (reference sequence). Trimming shortened V by 5 bases and J by 3 bases, and 11 bases separated the two germline ends. This CDR3 is 13 amino acids long. At least ten counts were recorded for this clonotype. Antigen specificity is unknown. Researchers extracted total RNA from unfractionated whole blood. It was the library that attached unique molecular identifiers to individual cDNA molecules. In the original analysis: The median was about 89,000 TCRs per sample, ranging roughly 20,000 to 750,000. TCRdb reprocessed the reads via MiXCR and lists one record per CDR3 protein. Here the V and J calls rest on TCRdb's processing, not on the authors' analysis. The sample consists of about 120,000 distinct CDR3 sequences, 8% to 9.5% of them appearing once.

The chain couples TRBV20-1 to TRBJ1-5; D might be TRBD1 (6 bases). This receptor was obtained from a human donor in good health. Some clones in this sample may be carry-over from other donors' samples. Sample: whole blood. The CDR3 DNA is TGCAGTGCTCGTCAGGGGTTCAATCAGCCCCAGCATTTT. It codes for CSARQGFNQPQHF.